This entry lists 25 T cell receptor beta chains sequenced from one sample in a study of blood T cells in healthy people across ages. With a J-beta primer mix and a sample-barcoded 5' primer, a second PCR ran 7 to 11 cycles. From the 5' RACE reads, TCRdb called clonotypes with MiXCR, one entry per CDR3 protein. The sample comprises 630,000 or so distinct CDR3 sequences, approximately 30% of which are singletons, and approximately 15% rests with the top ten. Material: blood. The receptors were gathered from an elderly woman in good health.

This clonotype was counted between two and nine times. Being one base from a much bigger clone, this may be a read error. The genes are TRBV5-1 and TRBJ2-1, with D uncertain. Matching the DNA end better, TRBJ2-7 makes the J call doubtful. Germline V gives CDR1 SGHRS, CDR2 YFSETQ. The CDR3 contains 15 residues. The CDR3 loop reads CASIAAPNSYNEQYF. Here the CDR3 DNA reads TGCGCCAGCATCGCGGCCCCAAATTCCTACAATGAGCAGTACTTC.

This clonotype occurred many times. Here the CDR3 reads CASSSLQSYEQYF. In DNA, the CDR3 is TGTGCCAGCAGCTCCCTACAATCCTACGAGCAGTACTTC. This chain joins TRBV7-9 and TRBJ2-7; D unresolved. Germline CDR1 SEHNR, CDR2 FQNEAQ (reference sequence). V was pared by 4 bases and J by 1 base, with 8 bases between. There are 13 residues in the CDR3.

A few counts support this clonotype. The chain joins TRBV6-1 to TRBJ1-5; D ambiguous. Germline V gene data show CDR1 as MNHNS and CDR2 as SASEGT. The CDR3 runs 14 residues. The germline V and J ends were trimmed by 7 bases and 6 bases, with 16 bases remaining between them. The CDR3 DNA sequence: TGTGCCAGCACGACTTCTCGAGCAAGTCAGCCCCAGCATTTT. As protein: CASTTSRASQPQHF.

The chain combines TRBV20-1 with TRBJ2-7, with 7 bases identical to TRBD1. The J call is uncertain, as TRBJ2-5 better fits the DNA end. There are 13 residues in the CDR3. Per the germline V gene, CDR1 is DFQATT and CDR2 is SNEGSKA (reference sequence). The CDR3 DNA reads TGCAGTGCTACGAAACAGGGGACAGAGACCCAGTACTTC. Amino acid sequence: CSATKQGTETQYF.

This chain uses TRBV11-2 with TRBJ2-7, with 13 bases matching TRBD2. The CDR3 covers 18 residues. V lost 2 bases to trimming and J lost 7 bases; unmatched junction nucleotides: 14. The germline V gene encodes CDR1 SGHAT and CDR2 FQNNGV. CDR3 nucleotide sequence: TGTGCCAGCAGCTTAACGACTAGCGGGGGGACCTTTTACAATGAGCAGTACTTC. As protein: CASSLTTSGGTFYNEQYF.

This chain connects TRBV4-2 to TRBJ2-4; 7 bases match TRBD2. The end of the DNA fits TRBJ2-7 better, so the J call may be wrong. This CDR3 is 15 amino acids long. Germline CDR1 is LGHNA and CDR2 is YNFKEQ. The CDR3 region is CASSQGAGEGYEQYF. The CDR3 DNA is TGTGCCAGCAGCCAAGGAGCCGGGGAGGGTTACGAGCAGTACTTC.

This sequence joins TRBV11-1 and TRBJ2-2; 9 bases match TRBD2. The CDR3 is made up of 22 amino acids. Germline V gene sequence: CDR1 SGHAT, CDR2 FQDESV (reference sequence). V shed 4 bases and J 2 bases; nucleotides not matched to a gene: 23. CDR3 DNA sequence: TGTGCCAGCAGCTCTCTGCCCAACTTAGCGGGGGCCCCGAGAAAAAACACCGGGGAGCTGTTTTTT. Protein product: CASSSLPNLAGAPRKNTGELFF. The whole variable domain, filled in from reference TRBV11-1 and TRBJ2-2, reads EAEVAQSPRYKITEKSQAVAFWCDPISGHATLYWYRQILGQGPELLVQFQDESVVDDSQLPKDRFSAERLKGVDSTLKIQPAELGDSAMYLCASSSLPNLAGAPRKNTGELFFGEGSRLTVL.

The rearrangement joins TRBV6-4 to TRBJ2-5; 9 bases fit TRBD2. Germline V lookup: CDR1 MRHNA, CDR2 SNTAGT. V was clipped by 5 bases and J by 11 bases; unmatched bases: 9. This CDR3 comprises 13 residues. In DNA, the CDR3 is TGTGCCAGCAGTTCGCTAGCGGGGAGTGAGCAGTACTTC. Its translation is CASSSLAGSEQYF.

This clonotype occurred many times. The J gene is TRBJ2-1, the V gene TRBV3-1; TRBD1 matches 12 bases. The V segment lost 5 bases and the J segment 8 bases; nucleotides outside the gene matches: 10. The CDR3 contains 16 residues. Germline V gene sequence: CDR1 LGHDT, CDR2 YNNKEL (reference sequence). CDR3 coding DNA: TGTGCCAGCAGCTTAGAGGGGACAGGGGGCTTCGATGAGCAGTTCTTC. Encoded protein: CASSLEGTGGFDEQFF.

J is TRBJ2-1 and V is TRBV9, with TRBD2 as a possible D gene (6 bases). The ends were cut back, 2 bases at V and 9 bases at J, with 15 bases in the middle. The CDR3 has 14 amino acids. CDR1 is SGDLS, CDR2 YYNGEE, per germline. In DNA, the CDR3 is TGTGCCAGCAGCGTGGGGGGACGGGGCAGTGAGCAGTTCTTC. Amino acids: CASSVGGRGSEQFF.

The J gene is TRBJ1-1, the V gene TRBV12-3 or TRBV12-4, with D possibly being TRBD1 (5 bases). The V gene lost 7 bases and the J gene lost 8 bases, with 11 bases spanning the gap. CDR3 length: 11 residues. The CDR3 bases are TGTGCCAGCACCGGGGGTGGGGAAGCTTTCTTT. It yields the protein CASTGGGEAFF.

Here the CDR3 reads CASSETSGRGNNEQFF. CDR3 DNA sequence: TGTGCCAGCAGTGAGACTAGCGGGAGGGGGAACAATGAGCAGTTCTTC. The chain employs TRBV2 and TRBJ2-1; TRBD2 agrees at 14 bases. This CDR3 has 16 residues. Germline V CDR1 and CDR2: SNHLY, FYNNEI. Germline trimming cut 3 bases from V and 5 bases from J; bases unmatched to any gene: 3.

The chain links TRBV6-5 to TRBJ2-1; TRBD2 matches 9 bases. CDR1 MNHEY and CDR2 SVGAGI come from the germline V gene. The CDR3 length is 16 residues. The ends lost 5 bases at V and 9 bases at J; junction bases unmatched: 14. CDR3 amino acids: CASSTKWGGGAPEQFF. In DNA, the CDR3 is TGTGCCAGCAGTACCAAGTGGGGCGGGGGGGCACCTGAGCAGTTCTTC.

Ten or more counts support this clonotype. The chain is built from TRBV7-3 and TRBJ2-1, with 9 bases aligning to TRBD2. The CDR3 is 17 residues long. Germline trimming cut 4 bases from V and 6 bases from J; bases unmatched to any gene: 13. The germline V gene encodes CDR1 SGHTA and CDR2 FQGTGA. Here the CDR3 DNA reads TGTGCCAGCAGCTCGTCAGAGCGGCGGGGGGGTGGCAATGAGCAGTTCTTC. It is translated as CASSSSERRGGGNEQFF.

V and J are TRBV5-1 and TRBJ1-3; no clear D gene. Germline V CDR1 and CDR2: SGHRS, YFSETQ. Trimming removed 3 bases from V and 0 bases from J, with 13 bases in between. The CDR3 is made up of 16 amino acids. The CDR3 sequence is CASSSQRTASGNTIYF. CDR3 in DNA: TGCGCCAGCAGCTCTCAGAGGACTGCCTCTGGAAACACCATATATTTT. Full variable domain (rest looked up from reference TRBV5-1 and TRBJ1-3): KAGVTQTPRYLIKTRGQQVTLSCSPISGHRSVSWYQQTPGQGLQFLFEYFSETQRNKGNFPGRFSGRQFSNSRSEMNVSTLELGDSALYLCASSSQRTASGNTIYFGEGSWLTVV.

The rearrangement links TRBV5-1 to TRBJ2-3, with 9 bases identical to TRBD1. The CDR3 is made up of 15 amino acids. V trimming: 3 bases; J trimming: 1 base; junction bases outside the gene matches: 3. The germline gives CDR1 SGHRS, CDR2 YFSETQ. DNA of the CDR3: TGCGCCAGCAGCTACGGGGACAGGGGCACAGATACGCAGTATTTT. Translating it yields CASSYGDRGTDTQYF.

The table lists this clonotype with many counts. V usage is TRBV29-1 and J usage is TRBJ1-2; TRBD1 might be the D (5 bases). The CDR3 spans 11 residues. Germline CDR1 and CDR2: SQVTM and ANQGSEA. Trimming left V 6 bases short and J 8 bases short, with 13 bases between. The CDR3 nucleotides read TGCAGCGTAACTTCAGGGCACGGCTACACCTTC. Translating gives CSVTSGHGYTF.

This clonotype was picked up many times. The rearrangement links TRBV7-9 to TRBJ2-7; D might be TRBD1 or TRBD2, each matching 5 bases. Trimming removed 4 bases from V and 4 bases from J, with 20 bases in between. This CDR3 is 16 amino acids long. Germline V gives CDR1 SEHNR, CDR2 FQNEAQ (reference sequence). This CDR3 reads CASSSAFGGELYEQYF. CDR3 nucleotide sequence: TGTGCCAGCAGCTCCGCTTTTGGGGGTGAACTTTACGAGCAGTACTTC.

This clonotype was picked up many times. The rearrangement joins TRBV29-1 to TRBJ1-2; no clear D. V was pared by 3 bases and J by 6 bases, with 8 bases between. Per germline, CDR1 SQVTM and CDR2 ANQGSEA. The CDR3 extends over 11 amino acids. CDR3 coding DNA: TGCAGCGTTGACACGAGGGATGGCTACACCTTC. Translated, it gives CSVDTRDGYTF. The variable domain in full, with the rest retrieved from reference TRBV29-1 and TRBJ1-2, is SAVISQKPSRDICQRGTSLTIQCQVDSQVTMMFWYRQQPGQSLTLIATANQGSEATYESGFVIDKFPISRPNLTFSTLTVSNMSPEDSSIYLCSVDTRDGYTFGSGTRLTVV.

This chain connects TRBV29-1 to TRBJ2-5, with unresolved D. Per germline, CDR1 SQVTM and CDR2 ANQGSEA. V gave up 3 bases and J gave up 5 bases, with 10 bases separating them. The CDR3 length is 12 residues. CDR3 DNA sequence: TGCAGCGTTGACGTCGGGTTGGAGACCCAGTACTTC. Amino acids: CSVDVGLETQYF. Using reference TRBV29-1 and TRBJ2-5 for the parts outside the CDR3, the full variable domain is SAVISQKPSRDICQRGTSLTIQCQVDSQVTMMFWYRQQPGQSLTLIATANQGSEATYESGFVIDKFPISRPNLTFSTLTVSNMSPEDSSIYLCSVDVGLETQYFGPGTRLLVL.

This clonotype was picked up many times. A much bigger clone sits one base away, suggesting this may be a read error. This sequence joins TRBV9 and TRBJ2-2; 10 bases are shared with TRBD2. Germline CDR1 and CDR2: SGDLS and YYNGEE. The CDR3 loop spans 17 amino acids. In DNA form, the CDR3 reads TGTGCCAGCAGCGTACCTAGCGGGGGAGGGAACACCGGGGAGCGGTTTTTT. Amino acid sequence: CASSVPSGGGNTGERFF.

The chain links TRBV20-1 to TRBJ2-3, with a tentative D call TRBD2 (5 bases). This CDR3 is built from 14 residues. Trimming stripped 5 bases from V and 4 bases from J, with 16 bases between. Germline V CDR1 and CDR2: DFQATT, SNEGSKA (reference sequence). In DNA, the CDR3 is TGCAGTGCTCCCTCCCCGGACTTTGCAGATACGCAGTATTTT. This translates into CSAPSPDFADTQYF.

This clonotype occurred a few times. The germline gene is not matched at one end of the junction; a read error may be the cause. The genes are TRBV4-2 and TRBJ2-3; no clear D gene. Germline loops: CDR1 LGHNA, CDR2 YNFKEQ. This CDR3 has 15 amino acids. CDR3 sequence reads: CASSQEKAFTDTRYF. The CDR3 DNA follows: TGTGCCAGCAGCCAAGAAAAGGCTTTTACAGATACGCGGTATTTT.

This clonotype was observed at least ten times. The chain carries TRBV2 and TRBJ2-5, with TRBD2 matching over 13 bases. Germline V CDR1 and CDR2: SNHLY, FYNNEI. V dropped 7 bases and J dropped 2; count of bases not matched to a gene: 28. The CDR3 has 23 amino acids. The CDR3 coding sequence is TGTGCCAGCACCCAACGACGACCTTCGCGGACTAGCGGGAGATCCGTGACTCAAGAGACCCAGTACTTC. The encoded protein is CASTQRRPSRTSGRSVTQETQYF.

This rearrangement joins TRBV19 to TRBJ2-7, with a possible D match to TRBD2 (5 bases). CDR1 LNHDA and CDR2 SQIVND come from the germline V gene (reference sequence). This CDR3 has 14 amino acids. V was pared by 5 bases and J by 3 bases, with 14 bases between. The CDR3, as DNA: TGTGCCAGTAGTCCGGTACCGGGGTTCTACGAGCAGTACTTC. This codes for CASSPVPGFYEQYF.